This T cell receptor beta chain was identified during a study of blood T cell repertoires in COVID-19. About the study: The samples span acute and convalescent COVID-19 from the United States, Italy and Spain. Nucleic acid was either cDNA or gDNA, and it came from T cells, B-cell-depleted T cells, or PBMCs.

Followed over time, Seattle patients had been enrolled while infection was active. The CDR3 sequence is 14 residues long. V was cut by 2 bases and J by 4 bases, with 11 bases left in between. Germline assignment: CDR1 MNHEY and CDR2 SVGAGI. In the authors' workflow: Estimated nucleated cell counts came from reference gene primer amplification. The assay was immunoSEQ multiplex PCR, and TCRdb's table has in-frame clones only and misses some. V and J calls and clone size come straight from that table; D and trimming were deduced from the DNA. The table lists around 370,000 clones, around 87% of them singletons, with around 6% in the top ten.

This sequence joins TRBV6-5 and TRBJ1-2; D is possibly TRBD1 (6 bases). This TCR was recovered from a woman in her forties or fifties with COVID-19, enrolled during active disease. The sequencing input was peripheral blood. CDR3 coding DNA: TGTGCCAGCAGTTACGGGGGACAACCCTATGGCTACACCTTC. This gives the protein CASSYGGQPYGYTF.